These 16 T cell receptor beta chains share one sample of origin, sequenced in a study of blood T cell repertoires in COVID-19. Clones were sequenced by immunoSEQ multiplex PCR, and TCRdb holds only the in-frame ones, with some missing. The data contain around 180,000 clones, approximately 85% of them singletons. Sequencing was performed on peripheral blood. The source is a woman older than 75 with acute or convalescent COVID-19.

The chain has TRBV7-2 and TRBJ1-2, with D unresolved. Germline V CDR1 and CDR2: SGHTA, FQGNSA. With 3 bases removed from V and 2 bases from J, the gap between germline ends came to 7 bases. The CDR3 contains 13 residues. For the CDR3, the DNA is TGTGCCAGCAGCTTTACAGAGAACTATGGCTACACCTTC. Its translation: CASSFTENYGYTF.

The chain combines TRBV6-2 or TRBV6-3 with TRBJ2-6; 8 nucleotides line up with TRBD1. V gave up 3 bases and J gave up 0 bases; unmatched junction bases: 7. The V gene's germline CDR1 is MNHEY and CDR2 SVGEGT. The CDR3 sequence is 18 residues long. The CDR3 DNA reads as TGTGCCAGCAGTTATAAGGACAGGGCAAGCTCTGGGGCCAACGTCCTGACTTTC. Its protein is CASSYKDRASSGANVLTF.

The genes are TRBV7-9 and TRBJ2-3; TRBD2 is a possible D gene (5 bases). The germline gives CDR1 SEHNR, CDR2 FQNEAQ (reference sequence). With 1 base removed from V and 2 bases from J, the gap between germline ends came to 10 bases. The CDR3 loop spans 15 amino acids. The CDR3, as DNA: TGTGCCAGCAGCTTAGTGAGCGGTCACACAGATACGCAGTATTTT. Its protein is CASSLVSGHTDTQYF.

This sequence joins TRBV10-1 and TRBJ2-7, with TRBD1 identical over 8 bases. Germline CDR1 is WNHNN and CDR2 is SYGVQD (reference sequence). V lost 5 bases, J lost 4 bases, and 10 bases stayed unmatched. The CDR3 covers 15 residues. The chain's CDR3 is CASSPGAGGKYEQYF. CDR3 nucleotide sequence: TGCGCCAGCAGTCCAGGGGCAGGGGGCAAGTACGAGCAGTACTTC.

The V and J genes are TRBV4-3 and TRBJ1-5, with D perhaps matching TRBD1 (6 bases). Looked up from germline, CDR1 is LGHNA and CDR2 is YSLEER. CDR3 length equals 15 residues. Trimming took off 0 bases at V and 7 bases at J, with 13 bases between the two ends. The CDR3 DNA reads TGCGCCAGCAGCCAAGAGCGGACAGTAAGACAGCCCCAGCATTTT. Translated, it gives CASSQERTVRQPQHF.

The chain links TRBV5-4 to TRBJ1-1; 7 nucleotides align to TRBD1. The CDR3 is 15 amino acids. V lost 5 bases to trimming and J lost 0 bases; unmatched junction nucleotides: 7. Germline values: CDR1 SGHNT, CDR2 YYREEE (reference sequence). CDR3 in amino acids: CASSNGQALNTEAFF. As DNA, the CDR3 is TGTGCCAGCAGTAACGGACAGGCCCTGAACACTGAAGCTTTCTTT. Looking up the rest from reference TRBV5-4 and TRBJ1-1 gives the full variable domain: ETGVTQSPTHLIKTRGQQVTLRCSSQSGHNTVSWYQQALGQGPQFIFQYYREEENGRGNFPPRFSGLQFPNYSSELNVNALELDDSALYLCASSNGQALNTEAFFGQGTRLTVV.

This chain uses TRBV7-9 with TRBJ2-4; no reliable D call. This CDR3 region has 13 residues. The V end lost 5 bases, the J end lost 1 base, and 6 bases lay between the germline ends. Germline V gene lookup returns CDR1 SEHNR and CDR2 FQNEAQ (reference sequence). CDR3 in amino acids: CASSLPAKNIQYF. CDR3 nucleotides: TGTGCCAGCAGCCTCCCGGCCAAAAACATTCAGTACTTC.

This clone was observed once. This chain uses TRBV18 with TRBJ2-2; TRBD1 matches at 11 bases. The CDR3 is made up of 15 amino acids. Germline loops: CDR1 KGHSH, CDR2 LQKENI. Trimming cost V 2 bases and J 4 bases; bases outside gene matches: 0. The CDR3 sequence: CASSPGTGGTGELFF. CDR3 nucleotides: TGTGCCAGCTCACCAGGGACAGGGGGCACCGGGGAGCTGTTTTTT. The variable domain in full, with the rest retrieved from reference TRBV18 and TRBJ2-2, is NAGVMQNPRHLVRRRGQEARLRCSPMKGHSHVYWYRQLPEEGLKFMVYLQKENIIDESGMPKERFSAEFPKEGPSILRIQQVVRGDSAAYFCASSPGTGGTGELFFGEGSRLTVL.

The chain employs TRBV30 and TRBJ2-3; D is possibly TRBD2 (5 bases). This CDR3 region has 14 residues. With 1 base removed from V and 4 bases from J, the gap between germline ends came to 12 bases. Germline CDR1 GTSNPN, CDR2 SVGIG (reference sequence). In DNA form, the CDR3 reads TGTGCCTGGAGTGCCCGAATCGGGGCAGATACGCAGTATTTT. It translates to CAWSARIGADTQYF.

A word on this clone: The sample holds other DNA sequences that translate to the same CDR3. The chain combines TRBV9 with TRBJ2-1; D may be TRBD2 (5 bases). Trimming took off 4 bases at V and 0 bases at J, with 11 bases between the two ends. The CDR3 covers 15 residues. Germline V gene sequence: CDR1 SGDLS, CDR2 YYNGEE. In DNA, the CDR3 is TGTGCCAGCAGCCCCAGCGGAAGCTCCTACAATGAGCAGTTCTTC. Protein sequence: CASSPSGSSYNEQFF.

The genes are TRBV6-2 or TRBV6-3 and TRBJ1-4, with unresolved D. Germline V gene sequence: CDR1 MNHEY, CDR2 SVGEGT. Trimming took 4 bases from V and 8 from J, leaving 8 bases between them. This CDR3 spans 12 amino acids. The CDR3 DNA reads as TGTGCCAGCAGTTTTGGAGGGGAAAAACTGTTTTTT. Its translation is CASSFGGEKLFF.

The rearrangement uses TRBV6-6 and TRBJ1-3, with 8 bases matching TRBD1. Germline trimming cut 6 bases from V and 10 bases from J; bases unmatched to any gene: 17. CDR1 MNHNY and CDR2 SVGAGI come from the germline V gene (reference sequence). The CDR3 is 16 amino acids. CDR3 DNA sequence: TGTGCCAGCAGCCTCTCGACAGGCCGCACAGGGGGTACCATATATTTT. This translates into CASSLSTGRTGGTIYF.

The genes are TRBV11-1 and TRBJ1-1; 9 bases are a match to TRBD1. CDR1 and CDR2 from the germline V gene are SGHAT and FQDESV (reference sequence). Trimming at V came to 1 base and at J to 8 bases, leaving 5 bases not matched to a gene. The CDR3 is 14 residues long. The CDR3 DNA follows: TGTGCCAGCAGCTTAGACAGGGGGCGCTTGGAAGCTTTCTTT. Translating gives CASSLDRGRLEAFF. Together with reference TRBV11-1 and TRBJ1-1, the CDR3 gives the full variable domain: EAEVAQSPRYKITEKSQAVAFWCDPISGHATLYWYRQILGQGPELLVQFQDESVVDDSQLPKDRFSAERLKGVDSTLKIQPAELGDSAMYLCASSLDRGRLEAFFGQGTRLTVV.

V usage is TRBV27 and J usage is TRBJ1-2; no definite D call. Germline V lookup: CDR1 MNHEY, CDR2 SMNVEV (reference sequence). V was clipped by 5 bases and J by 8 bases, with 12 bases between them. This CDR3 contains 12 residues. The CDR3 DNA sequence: TGTGCCAGCAGTACCGGGTTTGGGGGCTACACCTTC. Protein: CASSTGFGGYTF.

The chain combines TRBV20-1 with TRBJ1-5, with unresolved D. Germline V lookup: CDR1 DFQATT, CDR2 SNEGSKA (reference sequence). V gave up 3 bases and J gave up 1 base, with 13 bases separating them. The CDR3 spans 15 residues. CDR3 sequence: CSASYRRGSNQPQHF. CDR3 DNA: TGCAGTGCTAGTTACCGCCGAGGGAGCAATCAGCCCCAGCATTTT.

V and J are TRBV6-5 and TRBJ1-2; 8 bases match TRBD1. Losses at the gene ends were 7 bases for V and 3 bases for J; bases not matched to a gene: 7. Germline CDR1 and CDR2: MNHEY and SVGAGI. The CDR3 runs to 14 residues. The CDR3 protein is CASKRDRSYYGYTF. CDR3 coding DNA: TGTGCCAGCAAGCGGGACAGGTCATACTATGGCTACACCTTC.